These T cell receptor beta chains were read from a single sample in a study of blood T cells in healthy people across ages. A single record per CDR3 protein comes from TCRdb applying MiXCR to the 5' RACE reads. The sample lists 540,000 or so distinct CDR3 sequences; around half were seen once. The sample comprised blood. These receptors all come from a man of 80 years or more in good health. Both conserved end residues are part of each CDR3. A D gene is named only where the DNA matches it firmly. A clone size is listed for some rows: how often the clone was seen (once, few, many), or a class if it is expanded.

few	TRBV29-1	TRBJ1-1	NA	TGCAGCGTTAACCTGGACCCTGACACTGAAGCTTTCTTT	CSVNLDPDTEAFF
NA	TRBV3-1	TRBJ1-6	NA	TGTGCCAGCAGCCAGACCAATTCACCCCTCCACTTT	CASSQTNSPLHF
NA	TRBV29-1	TRBJ1-1	TRBD1	TGCAGCGTTGCCCCACAGGGGAGGGACACTGAAGCTTTCTTT	CSVAPQGRDTEAFF
few	TRBV5-1	TRBJ2-5	NA	TGCGCCAGCAGCTTCCCTCTGACGGGAGAGACCCAGTACTTC	CASSFPLTGETQYF
many	TRBV7-2	TRBJ2-3	NA	TGTGCCAGCAGCTCTACCAGGGATACGCAGTATTTT	CASSSTRDTQYF
few	TRBV2	TRBJ2-1	NA	TGTGCCAGCAGTGATTGGTCCTACAATGAGCAGTTCTTC	CASSDWSYNEQFF
NA	TRBV5-5	TRBJ2-7	NA	TGTGCCAGCAGCGGAGGGGGCGCGGTTGGATACGAGCAGTACTTC	CASSGGGAVGYEQYF
NA	TRBV27	TRBJ2-4	TRBD1	TGTGCCAGCAGTGGGACAGTCGGGAACATTCAGTACTTC	CASSGTVGNIQYF
NA	TRBV7-2	TRBJ2-3	NA	TGTGCCAGCAGCTTAGAATGGGGGGCGGATACGCAGTATTTT	CASSLEWGADTQYF
few	TRBV5-1	TRBJ2-3	TRBD2	TGCGCCAGCAGCTCCCTCAGTAGCGGGGGCACAGATACGCAGTATTTT	CASSSLSSGGTDTQYF
few	TRBV6-5	TRBJ2-7	TRBD1	TGTGCCAGCAGGGAACAGGGGGCAGGCTACGAGCAGTACTTC	CASREQGAGYEQYF
few	TRBV9	TRBJ2-6	TRBD1	TGTGCCAGCAGCCCCGGGACAGGGACTGGGGCCAACGTCCTGACTTTC	CASSPGTGTGANVLTF
once	TRBV6-5	TRBJ2-5	TRBD2	TGCGCCAGCAGTTACGGGACTAGCGGGAGGGGAGGGACCCAGTACTTC	CASSYGTSGRGGTQYF
NA	TRBV13	TRBJ2-3	TRBD2	TGTGCCAGCAGTTTAGCGGGGGGTCTAACGCAGTATTTT	CASSLAGGLTQYF
NA	TRBV20-1	TRBJ2-7	TRBD1	TGCAGTGCCTCGAGGACAGGGATCTACGAGCAGTACTTC	CSASRTGIYEQYF
NA	TRBV12-3/TRBV12-4	TRBJ2-1	NA	TGTGCCAGCAGTTCCCCCCCGGCGGGCGGCAATGAGCAGTTCTTC	CASSSPPAGGNEQFF
NA	TRBV7-2	TRBJ2-6	NA	TGTGCCAGCAGCGGTGGGTCCCGGAGCTCTGGGGCCAACGTCCTGACTTTC	CASSGGSRSSGANVLTF
once	TRBV20-1	TRBJ1-1	NA	TGCAGTGCTAGTTTAAGGGGGACTGAAGCTTTCTTT	CSASLRGTEAFF
NA	TRBV20-1	TRBJ1-2	TRBD1	TGCAGTGCTAGCCCCAGGGGGACCTATGGCTACACCTTC	CSASPRGTYGYTF
NA	TRBV7-2	TRBJ2-4	TRBD2	TGTGCCAGCAGCCCTGGACTAGCGGGAGCGGCCAAAAACATTCAGTACTTC	CASSPGLAGAAKNIQYF
few	TRBV20-1	TRBJ2-5	TRBD1	TGCAGTGCCCGGACAGGGGGCAAGGAGACCCAGTACTTC	CSARTGGKETQYF
NA	TRBV12-3/TRBV12-4	TRBJ2-3	NA	TGTGCCAGCAGCCAGACATGGACATACACAGATACGCAGTATTTT	CASSQTWTYTDTQYF
few	TRBV29-1	TRBJ2-1	TRBD1	TGCAGCGTTGGGGACAGGGCGTACAATGAGCAGTTCTTC	CSVGDRAYNEQFF
NA	TRBV29-1	TRBJ2-7	TRBD1	TGCAGCGGTGGGCAGGGGGCACCCTACGAGCAGTACTTC	CSGGQGAPYEQYF
NA	TRBV4-2	TRBJ2-5	NA	TGTGCCAGCAGCCAAGCGGGAGGACAGCCTCAAGAGACCCAGTACTTC	CASSQAGGQPQETQYF
NA	TRBV7-3	TRBJ2-1	NA	TGTGCCAGCAGCTTATCTCGCAGCGGCAGCTCCTACAATGAGCAGTTCTTC	CASSLSRSGSSYNEQFF
NA	TRBV28	TRBJ1-6	TRBD1	TGTGCCAGCTACAGGGGAGGGACGGGTTCACCCCTCCACTTT	CASYRGGTGSPLHF
NA	TRBV29-1	TRBJ2-7	NA	TGCAGCGTTGAAGAGTCCTTCGAGCAGTACTTC	CSVEESFEQYF
few	TRBV2	TRBJ1-5	NA	TGTGCCAGCAGTGGACCGCTAAGCAATCAGCCCCAGCATTTT	CASSGPLSNQPQHF
NA	TRBV20-1	TRBJ1-4	NA	TGCAGTGCTACAAAAAGTACAGGGATCGATAATGAAAAACTGTTTTTT	CSATKSTGIDNEKLFF
NA	TRBV20-1	TRBJ1-2	NA	TGCAGTGCTAGCAGCCCTCCAGAAGGCTACACCTTC	CSASSPPEGYTF
NA	TRBV7-2	TRBJ2-3	TRBD2	TGTGCCAGCAGCACTAGCGGGGGGGCAGGGGGAAATACGCAGTATTTT	CASSTSGGAGGNTQYF
few	TRBV20-1	TRBJ2-1	NA	TGCAGTGGGTGGGTCTCCTACAATGAGCAGTTCTTC	CSGWVSYNEQFF
NA	TRBV7-2	TRBJ1-2	NA	TGTGCCAGCATCCTAGTGCTGCCTAACTATGGCTACACCTTC	CASILVLPNYGYTF
NA	TRBV7-2	TRBJ2-1	TRBD2	TGTGCCAGCAGCCAACTAGCGGGGTTTTACAATGAGCAGTTCTTC	CASSQLAGFYNEQFF
NA	TRBV9	TRBJ2-3	NA	TGTGCCAGCAGCGTAGGAGGCATCACAGATACGCAGTATTTT	CASSVGGITDTQYF
few	TRBV7-2	TRBJ2-1	NA	TGTGCCAGCAGCATCGGGGGTGGCAAAAACAATGAGCAGTTCTTC	CASSIGGGKNNEQFF
NA	TRBV9	TRBJ2-1	NA	TGTGCCAGCAGCGTCCGGGACGGTTACAATGAGCAGTTCTTC	CASSVRDGYNEQFF
NA	TRBV5-1	TRBJ1-1	NA	TGCACCAGCAGCGGTCCGGCGAACACTGAAGCTTTCTTT	CTSSGPANTEAFF
few	TRBV7-2	TRBJ2-7	NA	TGTGCCAGCACTCTTGACAGGTTCTCCTACGAGCAGTACTTC	CASTLDRFSYEQYF
NA	TRBV12-5	TRBJ2-3	NA	TGTGCTAGTGGTCCGCAACCCGGGACCCGGACCACAGATACGCAGTATTTT	CASGPQPGTRTTDTQYF
NA	TRBV4-3	TRBJ2-5	TRBD2	TGCGCCAGCAGCCAAGACCCAGCGGGAGGACAAGAGACCCAGTACTTC	CASSQDPAGGQETQYF
NA	TRBV7-9	TRBJ1-3	NA	TGTGCCAGCAGATCTACAGGGAACTCTGGAAACACCATATATTTT	CASRSTGNSGNTIYF
NA	TRBV10-3	TRBJ2-7	TRBD1	TGTGCCATCAGTGAGTCAGCCGGACAGGTGTCCTACGAGCAGTACTTC	CAISESAGQVSYEQYF
few	TRBV7-2	TRBJ2-7	NA	TGTGCCAGCAGCTCACAAAGCAGGGGACCCTCCTACGAGCAGTACTTC	CASSSQSRGPSYEQYF
many	TRBV6-6	TRBJ2-1	TRBD1	TGTGCCAGCAGTTCCCTGGACAGGGACGGCAATGAGCAGTTCTTC	CASSSLDRDGNEQFF
NA	TRBV7-2	TRBJ2-5	NA	TGTGCCAGCAGCTTAGTGGTATCGGAGACCCAGTACTTC	CASSLVVSETQYF
NA	TRBV4-3	TRBJ1-4	NA	TGCGCCAGCAGCCCGACCCGCCCGAGAGGTGAAAAACTGTTTTTT	CASSPTRPRGEKLFF